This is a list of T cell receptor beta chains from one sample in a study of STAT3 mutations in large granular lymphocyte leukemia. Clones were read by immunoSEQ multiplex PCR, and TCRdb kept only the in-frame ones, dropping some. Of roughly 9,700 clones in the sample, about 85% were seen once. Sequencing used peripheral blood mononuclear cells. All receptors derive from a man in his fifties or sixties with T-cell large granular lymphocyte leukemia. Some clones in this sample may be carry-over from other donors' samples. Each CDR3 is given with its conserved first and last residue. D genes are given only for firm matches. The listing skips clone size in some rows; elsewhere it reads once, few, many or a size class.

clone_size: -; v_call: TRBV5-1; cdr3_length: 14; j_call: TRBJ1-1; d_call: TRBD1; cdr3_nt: TGCGCCAGCAGGGGGACAGCGCAGAACACTGAAGCTTTCTTT; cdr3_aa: CASRGTAQNTEAFF
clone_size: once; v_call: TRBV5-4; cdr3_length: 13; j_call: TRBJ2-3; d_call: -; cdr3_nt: TGTGCCAGCAGCTTTCCTTCCACAGATACGCAGTATTTT; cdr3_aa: CASSFPSTDTQYF
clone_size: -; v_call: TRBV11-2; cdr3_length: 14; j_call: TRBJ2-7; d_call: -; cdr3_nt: TGTGCCAGCAGCTTAATAAGGGAAGGGGGCGAGCAGTACTTC; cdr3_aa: CASSLIREGGEQYF
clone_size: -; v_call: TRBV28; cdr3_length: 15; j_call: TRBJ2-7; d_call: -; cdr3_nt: TGTGCCAGCAGTTTAAGTGGGACCCCCGAATACGAGCAGTACTTC; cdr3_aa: CASSLSGTPEYEQYF
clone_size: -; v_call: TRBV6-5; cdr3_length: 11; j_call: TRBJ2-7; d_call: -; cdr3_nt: TGTGCCAGCAGGAGCCCCTACGAGCAGTACTTC; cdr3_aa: CASRSPYEQYF
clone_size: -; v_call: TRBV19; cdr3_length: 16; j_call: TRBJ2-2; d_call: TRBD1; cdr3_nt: TGTGCCAGTAGTAGGGGGACAGGGGGGAACACCGGGGAGCTGTTTTTT; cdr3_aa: CASSRGTGGNTGELFF
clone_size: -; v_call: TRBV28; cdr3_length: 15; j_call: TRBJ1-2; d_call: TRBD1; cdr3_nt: TGTGCCAGCAGTACCCAGGGGGCAGTGGGGTATGGCTACACCTTC; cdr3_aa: CASSTQGAVGYGYTF
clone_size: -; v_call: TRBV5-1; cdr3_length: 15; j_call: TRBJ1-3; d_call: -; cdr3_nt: TGCGCCAGCAGCTTGGCCCTTGGCTCTGGAAACACCATATATTTT; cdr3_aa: CASSLALGSGNTIYF
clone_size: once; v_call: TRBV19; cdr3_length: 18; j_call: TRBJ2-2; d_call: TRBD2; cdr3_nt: TGTGCCAGTAGTTCCCGGACTAGCGGGAGGGTAGGGGCCGGGGAGCTGTTTTTT; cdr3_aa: CASSSRTSGRVGAGELFF
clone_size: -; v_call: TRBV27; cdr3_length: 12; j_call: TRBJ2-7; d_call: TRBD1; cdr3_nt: TGTGCCAGCAGACAGGGGCCGGGCGAGCAGTACTTC; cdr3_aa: CASRQGPGEQYF
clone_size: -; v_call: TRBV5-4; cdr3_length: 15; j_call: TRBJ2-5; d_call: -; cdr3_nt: TGTGCCAGCAGCTTGGTTCGGGGGGCGAAGGAGACCCAGTACTTC; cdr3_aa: CASSLVRGAKETQYF
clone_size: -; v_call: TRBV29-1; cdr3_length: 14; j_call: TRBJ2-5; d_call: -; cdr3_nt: TGCAGCGTTGTAGGGACTGGGTCCCAAGAGACCCAGTACTTC; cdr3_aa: CSVVGTGSQETQYF
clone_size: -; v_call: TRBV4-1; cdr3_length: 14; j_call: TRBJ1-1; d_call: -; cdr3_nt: TGCGCCAGCAGCCAAAGGACATCGGACACTGAAGCTTTCTTT; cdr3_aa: CASSQRTSDTEAFF
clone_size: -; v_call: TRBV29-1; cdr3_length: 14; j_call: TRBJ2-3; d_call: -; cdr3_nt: TGCAGCTGCACCGGGACATTCGGCACAGATACGCAGTATTTT; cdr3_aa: CSCTGTFGTDTQYF
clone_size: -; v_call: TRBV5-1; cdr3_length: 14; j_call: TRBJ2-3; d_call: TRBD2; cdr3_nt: TGCGCCAGCGGCCCAGGCGGGAGACCAGATACGCAGTATTTT; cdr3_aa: CASGPGGRPDTQYF
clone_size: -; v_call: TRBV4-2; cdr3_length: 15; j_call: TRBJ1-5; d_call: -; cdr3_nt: TGTGCCAGCAGCCAAGAGGGGGAGCCCAATCAGCCCCAGCATTTT; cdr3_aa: CASSQEGEPNQPQHF
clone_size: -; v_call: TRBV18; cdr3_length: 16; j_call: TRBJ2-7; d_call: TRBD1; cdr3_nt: TGTGCCAGCTCACTTTCGGCCGGGACAGGTTCTACGGAGCAGTACTTC; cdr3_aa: CASSLSAGTGSTEQYF
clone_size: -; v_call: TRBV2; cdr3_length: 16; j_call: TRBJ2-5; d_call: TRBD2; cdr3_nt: TGTGCCAGCAGCCCTCGGACTAGCGGGGGGAAAGAGACCCAGTACTTC; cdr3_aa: CASSPRTSGGKETQYF
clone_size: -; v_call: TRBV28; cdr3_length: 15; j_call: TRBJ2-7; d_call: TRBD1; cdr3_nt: TGTGCCAGCAGTTCATCCCGGGACAGGGGCTACGAGCAGTACTTC; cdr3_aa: CASSSSRDRGYEQYF
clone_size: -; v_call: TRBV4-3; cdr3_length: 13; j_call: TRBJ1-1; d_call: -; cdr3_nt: TGCGCCAGCAGCCCAACAGCGAACACTGAAGCTTTCTTT; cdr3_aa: CASSPTANTEAFF
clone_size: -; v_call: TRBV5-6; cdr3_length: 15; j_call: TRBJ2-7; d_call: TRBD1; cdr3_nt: TGTGCCAGCAGCTACCCCCCGGGACAGGGGATCGAGCAGTACTTC; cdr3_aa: CASSYPPGQGIEQYF
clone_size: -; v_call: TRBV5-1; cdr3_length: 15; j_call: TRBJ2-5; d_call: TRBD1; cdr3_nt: TGCGCCAGCAGCTTGACAGGGGCCCCCCAAGAGACCCAGTACTTC; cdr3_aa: CASSLTGAPQETQYF
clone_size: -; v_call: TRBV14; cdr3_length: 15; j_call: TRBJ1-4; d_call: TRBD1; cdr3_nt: TGTGCCAGCAGCCGCGACAGGGGTAGGGGTGAAAAACTGTTTTTT; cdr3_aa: CASSRDRGRGEKLFF
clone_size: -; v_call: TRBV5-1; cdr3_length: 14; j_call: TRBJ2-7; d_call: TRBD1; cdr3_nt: TGCGCCAGCAGCGTTACCGGGACAGCCTACGAGCAGTACTTC; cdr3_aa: CASSVTGTAYEQYF
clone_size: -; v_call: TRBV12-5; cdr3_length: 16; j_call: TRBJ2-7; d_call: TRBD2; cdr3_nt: TGTGCTAGTGGTTTGCCCACCTTAGCGGGAGGCCCCCCACAGTACTTC; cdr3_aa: CASGLPTLAGGPPQYF
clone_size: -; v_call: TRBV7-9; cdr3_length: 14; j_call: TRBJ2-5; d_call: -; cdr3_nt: TGTGCCAGCAGCTTATTCGAGATTTGGGAGACCCAGTACTTC; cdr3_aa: CASSLFEIWETQYF
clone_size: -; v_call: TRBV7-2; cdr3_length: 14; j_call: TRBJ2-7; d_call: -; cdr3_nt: TGTGCCAGCAGCCCCCGACAGGTATCCTACGAGCAGTACTTC; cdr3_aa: CASSPRQVSYEQYF
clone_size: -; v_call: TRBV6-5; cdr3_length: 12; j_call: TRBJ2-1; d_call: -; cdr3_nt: TGTGCCAGCAGTTCGGGGGTGGATGAGCAGTTCTTC; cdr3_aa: CASSSGVDEQFF
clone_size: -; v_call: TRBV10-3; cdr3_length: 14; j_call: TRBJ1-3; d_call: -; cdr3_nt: TGTGCCATCAGTGAGGGGACGACTGGAAACACCATATATTTT; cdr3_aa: CAISEGTTGNTIYF
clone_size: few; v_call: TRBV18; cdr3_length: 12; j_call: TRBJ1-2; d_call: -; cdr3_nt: TGTGCCAGCTCTGAATCAGGCGCTGGCTACACCTTC; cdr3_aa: CASSESGAGYTF
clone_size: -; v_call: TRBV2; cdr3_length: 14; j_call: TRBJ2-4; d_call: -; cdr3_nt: TGTGCCAGCAGGGCTACACTAGCCAAAAACATTCAGTACTTC; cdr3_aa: CASRATLAKNIQYF
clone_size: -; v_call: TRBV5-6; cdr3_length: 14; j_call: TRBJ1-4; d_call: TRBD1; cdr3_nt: TGTGCCAGCAGCAAACAGGGGGCTGGGGAAAAACTGTTTTTT; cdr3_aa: CASSKQGAGEKLFF
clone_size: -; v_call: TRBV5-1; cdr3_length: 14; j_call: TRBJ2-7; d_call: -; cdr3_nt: TGCGCCAGCAGCTTGACGGGGGGCAGGGACGAGCAGTACTTC; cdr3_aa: CASSLTGGRDEQYF
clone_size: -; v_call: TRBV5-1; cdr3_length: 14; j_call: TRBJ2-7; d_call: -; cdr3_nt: TGCGCCAGCAGCTTGGCGAGGGAGAGCTACGAGCAGTACTTC; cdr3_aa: CASSLARESYEQYF
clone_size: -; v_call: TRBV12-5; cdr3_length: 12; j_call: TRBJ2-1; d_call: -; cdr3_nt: TGTGCTAGTGGCCCCGACAGGAATGAGCAGTTCTTC; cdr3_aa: CASGPDRNEQFF
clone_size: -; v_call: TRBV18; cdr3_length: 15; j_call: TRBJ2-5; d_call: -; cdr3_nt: TGTGCCAGCTCACCACCGACTCAGATCCAAGAGACCCAGTACTTC; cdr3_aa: CASSPPTQIQETQYF
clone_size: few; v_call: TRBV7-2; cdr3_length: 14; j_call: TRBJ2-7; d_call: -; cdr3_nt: TGTGCCAGCAGCTTAGCGGGTGGGGGAAGGCGGCAGTACTTC; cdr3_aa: CASSLAGGGRRQYF
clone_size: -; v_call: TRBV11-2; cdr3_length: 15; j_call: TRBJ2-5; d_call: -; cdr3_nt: TGTGCCAGCAGCCCGTACAGCTCCCCTAAAGAGACCCAGTACTTC; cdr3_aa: CASSPYSSPKETQYF
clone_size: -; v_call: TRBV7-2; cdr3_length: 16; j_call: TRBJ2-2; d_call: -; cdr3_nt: TGTGCCAGCAGCTTCTCTTTTAGCACGAACACCGGGGAGCTGTTTTTT; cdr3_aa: CASSFSFSTNTGELFF
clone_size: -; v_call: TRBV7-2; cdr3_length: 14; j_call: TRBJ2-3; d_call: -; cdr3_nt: TGTGCCAGCAGCTTACTACTCAGGGGAGATACGCAGTATTTT; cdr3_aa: CASSLLLRGDTQYF
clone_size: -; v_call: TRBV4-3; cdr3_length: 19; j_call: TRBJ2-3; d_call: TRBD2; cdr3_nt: TGCGCCAGCAGCCAAGATCAGGGGTGGCTAGCGGGATACACAGATACGCAGTATTTT; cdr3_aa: CASSQDQGWLAGYTDTQYF
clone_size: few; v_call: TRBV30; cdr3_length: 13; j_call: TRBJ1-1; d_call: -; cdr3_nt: TGTGCCTGGAGTCCTAAAAGGAACACTGAAGCTTTCTTT; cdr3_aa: CAWSPKRNTEAFF
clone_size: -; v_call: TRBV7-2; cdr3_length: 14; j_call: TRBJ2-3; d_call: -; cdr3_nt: TGTGCCAGCAGCTTAGTGGTGGTGGGGGATACGCAGTATTTT; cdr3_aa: CASSLVVVGDTQYF
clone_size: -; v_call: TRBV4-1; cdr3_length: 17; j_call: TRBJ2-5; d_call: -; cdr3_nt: TGCGCCAGCAGCCAATCACCGGATAGACAACCTCGAGCGACCCAGTACTTC; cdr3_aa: CASSQSPDRQPRATQYF
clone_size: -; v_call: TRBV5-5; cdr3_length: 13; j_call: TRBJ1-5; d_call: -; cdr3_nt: TGTGCCAGCAGCTACGGTGAGAATCAGCCCCAGCATTTT; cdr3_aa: CASSYGENQPQHF
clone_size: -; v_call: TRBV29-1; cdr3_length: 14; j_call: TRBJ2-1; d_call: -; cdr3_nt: TGCAGCGTTGAAGGCCTACCAGGGGGGAATGAGCAGTTCTTC; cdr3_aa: CSVEGLPGGNEQFF
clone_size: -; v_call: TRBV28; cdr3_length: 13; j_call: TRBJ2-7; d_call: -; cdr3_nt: TGTGCCAGCATGACAGGAATTTCCTACGAGCAGTACTTC; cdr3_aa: CASMTGISYEQYF
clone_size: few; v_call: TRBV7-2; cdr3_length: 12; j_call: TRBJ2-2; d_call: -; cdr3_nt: TGTGCCAGCAGCTCTCGGACCGGGGAGCTGTTTTTT; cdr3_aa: CASSSRTGELFF